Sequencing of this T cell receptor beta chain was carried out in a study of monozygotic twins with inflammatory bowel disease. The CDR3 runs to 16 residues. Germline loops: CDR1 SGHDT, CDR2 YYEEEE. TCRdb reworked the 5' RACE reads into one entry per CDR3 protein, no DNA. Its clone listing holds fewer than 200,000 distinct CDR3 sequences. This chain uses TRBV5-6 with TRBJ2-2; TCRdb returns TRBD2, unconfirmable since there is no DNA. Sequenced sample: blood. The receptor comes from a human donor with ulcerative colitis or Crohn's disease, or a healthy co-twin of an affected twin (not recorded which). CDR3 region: CASSLFGRDHTGGLFF. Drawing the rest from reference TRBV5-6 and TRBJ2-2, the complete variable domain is DAGVTQSPTHLIKTRGQQVTLRCSPKSGHDTVSWYQQALGQGPQFIFQYYEEEERQRGNFPDRFSGHQFPNYSSELNVNALLLGDSALYLCASSLFGRDHTGGLFFGEGSRLTVL.